The 21 T cell receptor beta chains reported below all come from one sample, sequenced in a study of cytomegalovirus exposure and HLA in healthy donors. The PCR made use of 60 Vbeta and 13 Jbeta primers. The assay was immunoSEQ multiplex PCR, and TCRdb's table has in-frame clones only and misses some. The sample lists 99,000 or so clones; approximately 78% were seen once. The sample comprised PBMCs. All receptors come from a woman aged 40 to 50 in good health and CMV-seronegative.

A word on this clone: The same CDR3 arises from other DNA sequences in this sample as well. The chain is built from TRBV19 and TRBJ2-2; D might be TRBD2 (6 bases). The V end lost 7 bases, the J end lost 5 bases, and 11 bases lay between the germline ends. Germline V lookup: CDR1 LNHDA, CDR2 SQIVND (reference sequence). CDR3 size: 13 residues. The CDR3 sequence is CASTRGETGELFF. As DNA, the CDR3 is TGTGCCAGTACTCGCGGGGAAACCGGGGAGCTGTTTTTT.

The chain combines TRBV7-9 with TRBJ2-1; no clear D. Per the germline V gene, CDR1 is SEHNR and CDR2 is FQNEAQ (reference sequence). The CDR3 contains 13 residues. V lost 6 bases and J lost 9, with 15 bases in between. CDR3 sequence reads: CASRSGTQAEQFF. In nucleotides, the CDR3 is TGTGCCAGCAGATCAGGCACCCAGGCTGAGCAGTTCTTC.

The V gene is TRBV27, the J gene TRBJ2-1; the D gene is possibly TRBD2 (6 bases). The CDR3 is 12 amino acids. With 2 bases removed from V and 8 bases from J, the gap between germline ends came to 7 bases. Germline V lookup: CDR1 MNHEY, CDR2 SMNVEV (reference sequence). The CDR3 spells CASSLTGDEQFF. CDR3 nucleotide sequence: TGTGCCAGCAGTTTAACGGGAGATGAGCAGTTCTTC.

V and J are TRBV6-4 and TRBJ2-5, with D possibly being TRBD2 (7 bases). With 1 base removed from V and 5 bases from J, the gap between germline ends came to 14 bases. Germline V gene lookup returns CDR1 MRHNA and CDR2 SNTAGT. CDR3 length: 15 residues. CDR3 DNA sequence: TGTGCCAGCAGTGACTTCGAGGAGGGGGGGGAGACCCAGTACTTC. It yields the protein CASSDFEEGGETQYF.

The V and J genes are TRBV27 and TRBJ2-7; TRBD1 might be the D (7 bases). The germline V gene encodes CDR1 MNHEY and CDR2 SMNVEV (reference sequence). The CDR3 runs 14 residues. V dropped 2 bases and J dropped 2 bases, with 10 bases sitting between them. The CDR3 here is CASSLARGAYEQYF. In DNA, the CDR3 is TGTGCCAGCAGTTTAGCCAGGGGGGCCTACGAGCAGTACTTC.

In the case of this clone: The CDR3 ends on some other residue instead of the conserved phenylalanine or tryptophan, so this is likely a read error. The rearrangement joins TRBV13 to TRBJ1-1, with a weak D call TRBD1 (5 bases). V gave up 1 base and J gave up 4 bases, with 13 bases separating them. The CDR3 has 15 amino acids. Germline CDR1 PRHDT, CDR2 FYEKMQ (reference sequence). The CDR3 DNA reads TGTGCCAGCAGCTTAGAGGGGTCAGGGTTCACTGAAGCTTTCCTT. The encoded protein is CASSLEGSGFTEAFL.

This chain connects TRBV20-1 to TRBJ2-1; D is perhaps TRBD2 (5 bases). The V end was cut by 8 bases, the J end by 7 bases, with 12 bases between. This CDR3 is built from 11 residues. CDR1 and CDR2 (germline): DFQATT, SNEGSKA (reference sequence). Here the CDR3 DNA reads TGCAGTCCTCGAGGGAGTAATGAGCAGTTCTTC. The encoded protein is CSPRGSNEQFF.

This chain links TRBV29-1 with TRBJ2-1; 9 bases are shared with TRBD1. Losses at the gene ends were 1 base for V and 5 bases for J; bases not matched to a gene: 15. Germline lookup yields CDR1 SQVTM and CDR2 ANQGSEA. The CDR3 is 18 residues long. The CDR3 sequence is CSVEGTAQGQGEDNEQFF. In nucleotides, the CDR3 is TGCAGCGTTGAAGGTACAGCCCAGGGACAGGGCGAAGACAATGAGCAGTTCTTC.

This clone was detected only once. V usage is TRBV6-5 and J usage is TRBJ1-2, with D possibly matching TRBD1 (6 bases). This CDR3 spans 12 amino acids. Between the trimmed V and J ends, which lost 6 bases and 4 bases, there was a span of 9 bases. The germline V gene encodes CDR1 MNHEY and CDR2 SVGAGI. CDR3 nucleotides: TGTGCCAGCAGGGACAGCCTCTATGGCTACACCTTC. Encoded protein: CASRDSLYGYTF.

J is TRBJ2-1 and V is TRBV4-3; unclear D gene. CDR1 LGHNA and CDR2 YSLEER come from the germline V gene. The CDR3 loop spans 15 amino acids. The V and J ends lost 1 base and 6 bases respectively, with 13 bases between them. For the CDR3, the DNA is TGCGCCAGCAGCCAAGTAGGCGCTAGGTCCAATGAGCAGTTCTTC. Translation gives CASSQVGARSNEQFF.

J is TRBJ2-1 and V is TRBV6-4; 14 bases agree with TRBD2. CDR1 and CDR2 from the germline V gene are MRHNA and SNTAGT. The CDR3 consists of 15 residues. The V segment lost 4 bases and the J segment 6 bases; nucleotides outside the gene matches: 2. CDR3 coding DNA: TGTGCCAGCAGTGCCGGGACTAGCGGGAGCAATGAGCAGTTCTTC. It encodes CASSAGTSGSNEQFF.

The V gene is TRBV2, the J gene TRBJ2-3; possible D gene TRBD2, 5 bases. The CDR3 has 17 amino acids. Germline loops: CDR1 SNHLY, CDR2 FYNNEI. The V end was cut by 4 bases, the J end by 0 bases, with 17 bases between. CDR3 bases: TGTGCCAGCAGTGGGTCGTTCGGGCGGGTTAGCACAGATACGCAGTATTTT. Encoded protein: CASSGSFGRVSTDTQYF.

This clone was observed a few times. The chain links TRBV10-3 to TRBJ2-7; 14 bases are shared with TRBD2. Looked up from germline, CDR1 is ENHRY and CDR2 is SYGVKD. After removal of 3 bases from V and 12 bases from J, the junction contained 16 bases not matched to a gene. The CDR3 consists of 17 residues. The CDR3 nucleotides read TGTGCCATCAGTGATATCGGTATCGGGACTAGCGGGAGTGTCGGGTACTTC. Protein sequence: CAISDIGIGTSGSVGYF.

The V and J genes are TRBV29-1 and TRBJ1-2; 8 positions match TRBD1. Looked up from germline, CDR1 is SQVTM and CDR2 is ANQGSEA. V lost 0 bases to trimming and J lost 7 bases; unmatched junction nucleotides: 13. CDR3 length: 16 amino acids. The CDR3 region has the DNA TGCAGCGTTGAAGATACAGGGGGGCGTGGGGTACCTGGCTACACCTTC. Encoded protein: CSVEDTGGRGVPGYTF.

V gene TRBV5-8 combines with J gene TRBJ1-4, with D tentatively TRBD1 (5 bases). V lost 4 bases and J lost 2, with 15 bases in between. CDR1 and CDR2 from the germline V gene are SGHTS and YDEGEE. The CDR3 extends over 16 amino acids. CDR3 residues: CASSPGLSGTNEKLFF. CDR3 bases: TGTGCCAGCAGCCCGGGTCTATCAGGGACTAATGAAAAACTGTTTTTT.

This chain joins TRBV7-2 and TRBJ2-7; no clear D. The V gene's germline CDR1 is SGHTA and CDR2 FQGNSA. The CDR3 length is 13 residues. The ends were cut back, 1 base at V and 4 bases at J, with 8 bases in the middle. The CDR3 region is CASSLGNEYEQYF. CDR3 nucleotide sequence: TGTGCCAGCAGCTTAGGTAATGAGTACGAGCAGTACTTC.

V and J are TRBV7-3 and TRBJ2-2; 11 bases agree with TRBD1. Germline assignment: CDR1 SGHTA and CDR2 FQGTGA. The CDR3 totals 15 residues. Germline trimming cut 6 bases from V and 6 bases from J; bases unmatched to any gene: 6. DNA for the CDR3: TGTGCCAGCAGAGCCGGGACAGGGGGTTCCGGGGAGCTGTTTTTT. It specifies CASRAGTGGSGELFF.

V and J are TRBV5-8 and TRBJ1-5; D is perhaps TRBD1 (5 bases). The CDR3 has 15 residues. Germline V gene data show CDR1 as SGHTS and CDR2 as YDEGEE. V lost 1 base and J 5 bases, leaving 13 bases between the germline ends. This CDR3 reads CASSLTGRRDQPQHF. For the CDR3, the DNA is TGTGCCAGCAGCTTGACAGGCCGGCGAGATCAGCCCCAGCATTTT.

This clone turned up a few times. The rearrangement uses TRBV5-4 and TRBJ1-4; no firm D call. Germline V gene sequence: CDR1 SGHNT, CDR2 YYREEE (reference sequence). CDR3 length: 12 residues. The ends were cut back, 3 bases at V and 8 bases at J, with 8 bases in the middle. CDR3 coding DNA: TGTGCCAGCAGCTCTCCTTCCGAAAAACTGTTTTTT. This sequence encodes CASSSPSEKLFF.

The chain couples TRBV7-2 to TRBJ1-1; D might be TRBD1 (5 bases). CDR3 size: 14 residues. The V gene's germline CDR1 is SGHTA and CDR2 FQGNSA. V gave up 5 bases and J gave up 0 bases, with 10 bases separating them. This chain's CDR3 is CASSRQNMNTEAFF. The CDR3 DNA sequence: TGTGCCAGCAGCAGACAGAACATGAACACTGAAGCTTTCTTT.

This clone came up a few times. The rearrangement uses TRBV29-1 and TRBJ1-2; D remains unclear. Looked up from germline, CDR1 is SQVTM and CDR2 is ANQGSEA. The V and J ends lost 0 bases and 1 base respectively, with 12 bases between them. The CDR3 loop spans 15 amino acids. The CDR3 spells CSVEDLRGINYGYTF. As DNA, the CDR3 is TGCAGCGTTGAAGACTTGCGGGGAATTAACTATGGCTACACCTTC. Full variable domain (rest looked up from reference TRBV29-1 and TRBJ1-2): SAVISQKPSRDICQRGTSLTIQCQVDSQVTMMFWYRQQPGQSLTLIATANQGSEATYESGFVIDKFPISRPNLTFSTLTVSNMSPEDSSIYLCSVEDLRGINYGYTFGSGTRLTVV.